This T cell receptor (beta chain) derives from a study of PD-L1 blockade in urothelial cancer. Study information: Analysis of blood occurred 3 weeks (second dose) and 6 weeks after treatment start.

Specified time point: pretreatment peripheral blood. This clone was detected a few times. Its specificity is unknown. V trimming: 6 bases; J trimming: 4 bases; junction bases outside the gene matches: 10. Germline assignment: CDR1 GTSNPN and CDR2 SVGIG (reference sequence). The CDR3 runs 15 residues. General study results and limits: For durable-benefit patients, tumor-associated blood clones expanded more at 3 weeks.

Every PCR was spiked with synthetic TCR analog templates. Method: immunoSEQ multiplex PCR; TCRdb's copy keeps in-frame clones and lacks some. This table has roughly 52,000 clones, roughly 78% appearing once. This TCR was recovered from a man aged 65-85 years with urothelial cancer. The J gene is TRBJ2-1, the V gene TRBV30; TRBD2 agrees at 9 bases. The starting material was PBMCs, obtained around atezolizumab (anti-PD-L1) treatment. The CDR3 nucleotides are TGTGCCTGTAGGTCCGGGACTAGCCGATACAATGAGCAGTTCTTC. Translating it yields CACRSGTSRYNEQFF.